What follows describes a single T cell receptor beta chain. Its antigen remains unknown. It was with 60 Vbeta and 13 Jbeta primers that the PCR ran. The assay was immunoSEQ multiplex PCR, and TCRdb's table has in-frame clones only and misses some. The profile shows some 170,000 clones, nearly 80% of them singletons. The data derive from a study of cytomegalovirus exposure and HLA in healthy donors. General study results and limits: Sequencing depth roughly uniform across donors was assumed in presence/absence analyses. In a later analysis, compared with equally common non-associated chains, HLA-associated beta chains were more expanded.

Germline V gene lookup returns CDR1 MNHNS and CDR2 SASEGT. Trimming at V came to 8 bases and at J to 5 bases, leaving 3 bases not matched to a gene. CDR3 length: 14 amino acids. This TCR came from a man aged 40-55 years in good health and CMV-seropositive. J is TRBJ2-1 and V is TRBV6-1; 13 nucleotides agree with TRBD2. The source material was PBMCs. The CDR3 is CASPGTSGNNEQFF. In DNA, the CDR3 is TGTGCCAGCCCGGGGACTAGCGGGAACAATGAGCAGTTCTTC.